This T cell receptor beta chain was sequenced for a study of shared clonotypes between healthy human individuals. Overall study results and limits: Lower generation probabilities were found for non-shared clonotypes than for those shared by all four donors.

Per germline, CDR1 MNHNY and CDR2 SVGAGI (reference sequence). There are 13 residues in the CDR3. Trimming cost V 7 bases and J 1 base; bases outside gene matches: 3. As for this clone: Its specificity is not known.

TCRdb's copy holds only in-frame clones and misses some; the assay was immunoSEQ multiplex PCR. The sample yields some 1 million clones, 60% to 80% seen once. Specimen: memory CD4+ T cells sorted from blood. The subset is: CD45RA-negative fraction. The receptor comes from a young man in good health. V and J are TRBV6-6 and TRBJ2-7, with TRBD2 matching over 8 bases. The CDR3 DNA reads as TGTGCCAGCACCCGCGGGGGGTCCTACGAGCAGTACTTC. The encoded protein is CASTRGGSYEQYF.